This TCR beta chain was obtained from a study of T cell responses to AZD1222 COVID-19 vaccine. Profiling relied on immunoSEQ multiplex PCR, and the TCRdb table lists in-frame clones only, not all of them. The sample includes about 180,000 clones, 92% of them seen just once. J was trimmed by 8 bases and V by 5 bases; bases with no gene match: 9. The CDR3 contains 15 residues. Germline lookup yields CDR1 SGHVS and CDR2 FQNEAQ. The source was peripheral blood, collected 28 days after the second AZD1222 dose. This receptor was taken from an adult who received the AZD1222 COVID-19 vaccine. V is TRBV7-8 and J is TRBJ1-6, with TRBD1 identical over 7 bases. The CDR3 DNA is TGTGCCAGCAGCACGGGACAGATCGTTGATTCACCCCTCCACTTT. Its translation is CASSTGQIVDSPLHF.